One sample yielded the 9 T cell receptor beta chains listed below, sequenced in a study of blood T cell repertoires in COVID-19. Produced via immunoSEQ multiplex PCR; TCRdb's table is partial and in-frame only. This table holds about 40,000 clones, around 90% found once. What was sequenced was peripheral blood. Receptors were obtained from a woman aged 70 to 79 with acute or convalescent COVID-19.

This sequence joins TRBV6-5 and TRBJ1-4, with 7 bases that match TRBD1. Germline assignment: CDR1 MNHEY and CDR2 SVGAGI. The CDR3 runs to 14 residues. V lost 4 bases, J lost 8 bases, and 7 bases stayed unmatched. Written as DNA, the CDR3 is TGTGCCAGCAGTTCGACAGGGCGCGAGGAAAAACTGTTTTTT. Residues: CASSSTGREEKLFF.

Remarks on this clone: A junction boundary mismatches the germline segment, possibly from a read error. CDR3 DNA: TGTGCCAGCAGCCCTTCGACAGGGAACAACGGGGAGCTGTTTTTT. Its translation is CASSPSTGNNGELFF. This chain joins TRBV11-3 and TRBJ2-2, with 7 bases matching TRBD1. The CDR3 covers 15 residues. CDR1 is SGHNT and CDR2 is YENEEA in the germline V gene.

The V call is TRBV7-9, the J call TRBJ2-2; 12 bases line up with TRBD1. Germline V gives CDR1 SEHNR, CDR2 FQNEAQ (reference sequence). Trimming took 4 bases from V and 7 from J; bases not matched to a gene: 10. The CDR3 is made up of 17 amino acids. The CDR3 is CASSSLPGQGAGGELFF. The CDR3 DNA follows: TGTGCCAGCAGCTCCCTACCGGGACAGGGGGCAGGCGGGGAGCTGTTTTTT.

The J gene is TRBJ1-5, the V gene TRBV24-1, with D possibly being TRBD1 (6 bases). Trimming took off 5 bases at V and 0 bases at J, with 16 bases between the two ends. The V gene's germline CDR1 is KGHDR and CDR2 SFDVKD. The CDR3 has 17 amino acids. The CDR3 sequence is CATSASYGTYSNQPQHF. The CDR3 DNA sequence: TGTGCCACCAGTGCCTCGTACGGGACATATAGCAATCAGCCCCAGCATTTT.

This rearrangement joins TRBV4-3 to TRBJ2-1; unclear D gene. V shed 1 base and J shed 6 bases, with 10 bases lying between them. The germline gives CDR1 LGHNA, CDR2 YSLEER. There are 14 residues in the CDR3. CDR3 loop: CASSQVVQLNEQFF. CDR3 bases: TGCGCCAGCAGCCAAGTTGTACAGCTCAATGAGCAGTTCTTC.

In DNA, the CDR3 is TGTGCCAGCAGCCAAGACAGCGAAAACAATGAGCAGTTCTTC. Residues: CASSQDSENNEQFF. The chain employs TRBV14 and TRBJ2-1; no reliable D call. The CDR3 is made up of 14 amino acids. Germline V lookup: CDR1 SGHDN, CDR2 FVKESK. V lost 0 bases, J lost 5 bases, and 8 bases lay in between.

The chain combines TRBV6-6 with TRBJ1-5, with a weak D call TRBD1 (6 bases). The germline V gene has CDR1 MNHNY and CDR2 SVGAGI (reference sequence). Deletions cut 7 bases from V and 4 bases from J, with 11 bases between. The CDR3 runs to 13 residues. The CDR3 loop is CASTQDRNQPQHF. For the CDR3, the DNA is TGTGCCAGCACTCAGGACAGAAATCAGCCCCAGCATTTT.

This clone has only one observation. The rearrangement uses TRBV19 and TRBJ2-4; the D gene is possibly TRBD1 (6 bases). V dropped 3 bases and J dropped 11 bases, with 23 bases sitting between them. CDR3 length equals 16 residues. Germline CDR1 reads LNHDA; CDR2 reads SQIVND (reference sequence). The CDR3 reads CASSMSLYTDSGVQYF. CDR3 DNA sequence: TGTGCCAGTAGTATGAGCCTTTACACAGATTCAGGGGTTCAGTACTTC.

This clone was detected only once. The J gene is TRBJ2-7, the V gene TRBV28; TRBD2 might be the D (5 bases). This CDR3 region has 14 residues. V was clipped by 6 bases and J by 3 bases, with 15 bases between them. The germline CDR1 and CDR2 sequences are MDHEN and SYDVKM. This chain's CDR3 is CASSRIPRDYEQYV. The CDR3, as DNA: TGTGCCAGCAGCCGTATACCGAGGGACTACGAGCAGTACGTC.